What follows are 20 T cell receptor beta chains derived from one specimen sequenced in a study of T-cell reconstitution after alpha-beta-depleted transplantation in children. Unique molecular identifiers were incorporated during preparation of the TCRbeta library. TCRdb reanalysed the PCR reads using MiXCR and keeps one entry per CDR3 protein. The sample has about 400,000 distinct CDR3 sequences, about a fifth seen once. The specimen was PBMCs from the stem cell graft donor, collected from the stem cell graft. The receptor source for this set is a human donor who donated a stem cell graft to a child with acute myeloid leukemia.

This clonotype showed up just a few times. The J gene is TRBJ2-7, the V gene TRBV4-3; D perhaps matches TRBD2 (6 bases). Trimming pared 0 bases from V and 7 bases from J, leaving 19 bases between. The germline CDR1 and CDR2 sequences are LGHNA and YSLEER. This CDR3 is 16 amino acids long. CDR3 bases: TGCGCCAGCAGCCAAGATACCTATAACAGCGCGGGGGAGCAGTACTTC. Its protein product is CASSQDTYNSAGEQYF.

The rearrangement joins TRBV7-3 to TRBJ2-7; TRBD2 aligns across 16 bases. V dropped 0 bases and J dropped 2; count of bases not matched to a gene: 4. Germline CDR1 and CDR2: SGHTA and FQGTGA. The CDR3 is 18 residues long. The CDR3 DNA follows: TGTGCCAGCAGCTTAACGGGACTAGCGGGAGGGCCTCCCTACGAGCAGTACTTC. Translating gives CASSLTGLAGGPPYEQYF.

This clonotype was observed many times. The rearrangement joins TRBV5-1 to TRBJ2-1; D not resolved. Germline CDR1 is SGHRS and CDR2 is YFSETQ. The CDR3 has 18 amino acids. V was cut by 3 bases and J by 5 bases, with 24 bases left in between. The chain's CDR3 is CASSSYPPSKLVDNEQFF. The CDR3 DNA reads TGCGCCAGCAGCTCATATCCCCCTAGTAAGTTGGTCGACAATGAGCAGTTCTTC.

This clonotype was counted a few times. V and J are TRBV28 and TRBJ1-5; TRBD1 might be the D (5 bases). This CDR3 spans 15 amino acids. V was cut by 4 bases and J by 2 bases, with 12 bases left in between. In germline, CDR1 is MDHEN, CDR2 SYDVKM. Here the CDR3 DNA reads TGTGCCAGCAGTTCTGCAGGGATTGGCAATCAGCCCCAGCATTTT. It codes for CASSSAGIGNQPQHF. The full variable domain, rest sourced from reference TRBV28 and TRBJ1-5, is DVKVTQSSRYLVKRTGEKVFLECVQDMDHENMFWYRQDPGLGLRLIYFSYDVKMKEKGDIPEGYSVSREKKERFSLILESASTNQTSMYLCASSSAGIGNQPQHFGDGTRLSIL.

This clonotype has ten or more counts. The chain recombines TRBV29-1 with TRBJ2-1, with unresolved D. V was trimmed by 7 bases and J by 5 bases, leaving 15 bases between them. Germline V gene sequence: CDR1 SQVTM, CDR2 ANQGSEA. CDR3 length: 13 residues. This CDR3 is CSADPKTDNEQFF. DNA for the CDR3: TGCAGCGCCGATCCTAAGACCGACAATGAGCAGTTCTTC.

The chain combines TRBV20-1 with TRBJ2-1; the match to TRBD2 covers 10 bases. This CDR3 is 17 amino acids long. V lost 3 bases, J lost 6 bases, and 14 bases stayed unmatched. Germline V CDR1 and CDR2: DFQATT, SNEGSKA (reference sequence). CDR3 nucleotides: TGCAGTGCTAGCTCACTCGTTCTAGCGGGAGTTGGCAATGAGCAGTTCTTC. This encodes CSASSLVLAGVGNEQFF.

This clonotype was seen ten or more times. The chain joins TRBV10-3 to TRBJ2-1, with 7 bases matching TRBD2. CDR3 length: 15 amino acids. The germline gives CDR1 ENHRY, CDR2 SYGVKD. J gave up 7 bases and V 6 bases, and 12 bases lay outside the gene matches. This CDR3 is CAISANGGSVNEQFF. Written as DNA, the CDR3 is TGTGCCATCAGCGCCAATGGCGGGAGTGTAAATGAGCAGTTCTTC.

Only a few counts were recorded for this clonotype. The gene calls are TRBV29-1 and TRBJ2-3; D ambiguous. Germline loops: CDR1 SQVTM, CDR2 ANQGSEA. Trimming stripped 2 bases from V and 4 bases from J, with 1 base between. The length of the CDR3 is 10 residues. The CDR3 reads CSVEPDTQYF. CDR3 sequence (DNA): TGCAGCGTTGAACCAGATACGCAGTATTTT.

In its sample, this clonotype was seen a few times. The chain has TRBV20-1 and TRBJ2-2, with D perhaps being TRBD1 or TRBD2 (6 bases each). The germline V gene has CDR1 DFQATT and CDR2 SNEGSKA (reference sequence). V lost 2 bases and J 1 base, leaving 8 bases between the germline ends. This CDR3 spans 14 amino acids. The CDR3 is CSARKGGNTGELFF. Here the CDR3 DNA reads TGCAGTGCTAGAAAGGGGGGGAACACCGGGGAGCTGTTTTTT.

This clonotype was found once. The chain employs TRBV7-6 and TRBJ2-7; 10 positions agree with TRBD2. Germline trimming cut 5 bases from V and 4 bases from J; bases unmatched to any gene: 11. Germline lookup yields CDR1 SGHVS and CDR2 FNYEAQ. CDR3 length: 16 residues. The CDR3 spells CASSPVIAGGGYEQYF. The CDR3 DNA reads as TGTGCCAGCAGCCCGGTTATAGCGGGAGGAGGGTACGAGCAGTACTTC.

CDR3 amino acids: CSAILRDRADGYTF. The DNA of the CDR3 is TGCAGTGCTATACTCCGGGACAGAGCTGATGGCTACACCTTC. This chain joins TRBV29-1 and TRBJ1-2; 7 bases agree with TRBD1. Germline-derived CDR1 and CDR2 are SQVTM and ANQGSEA. The CDR3 totals 14 residues.

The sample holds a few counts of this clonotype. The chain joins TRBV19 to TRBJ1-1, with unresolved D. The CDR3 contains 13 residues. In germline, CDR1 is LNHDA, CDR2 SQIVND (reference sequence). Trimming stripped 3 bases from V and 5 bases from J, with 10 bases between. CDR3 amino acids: CASSMSADTEAFF. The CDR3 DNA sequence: TGTGCCAGTAGTATGTCAGCGGATACTGAAGCTTTCTTT.

DNA of the CDR3: TGTGCCAGCAGTGCCAAACGGGGCAAAGCCAAAAACATTCAGTACTTC. Protein product: CASSAKRGKAKNIQYF. This chain connects TRBV13 to TRBJ2-4; D could derive from TRBD1 or TRBD2 (5 bases each). The CDR3 is 16 residues long. From germline, CDR1 is PRHDT and CDR2 FYEKMQ (reference sequence). The germline V and J ends were trimmed by 6 bases and 0 bases, with 15 bases remaining between them.

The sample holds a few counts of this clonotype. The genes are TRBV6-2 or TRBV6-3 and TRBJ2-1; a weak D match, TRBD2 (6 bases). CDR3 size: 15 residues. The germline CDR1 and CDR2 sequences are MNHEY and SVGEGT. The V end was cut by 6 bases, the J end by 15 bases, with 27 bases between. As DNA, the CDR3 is TGTGCCAGCAGCCTACTGAGTGGGGGGAATGGGATTCCGTTCTTC. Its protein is CASSLLSGGNGIPFF.

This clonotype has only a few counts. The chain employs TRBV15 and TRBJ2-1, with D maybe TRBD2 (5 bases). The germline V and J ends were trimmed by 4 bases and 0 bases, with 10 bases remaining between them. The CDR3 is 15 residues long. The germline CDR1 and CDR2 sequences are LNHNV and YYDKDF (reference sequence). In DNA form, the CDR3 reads TGTGCCACCAGCACCAGTGGGAGCTCCTACAATGAGCAGTTCTTC. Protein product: CATSTSGSSYNEQFF.

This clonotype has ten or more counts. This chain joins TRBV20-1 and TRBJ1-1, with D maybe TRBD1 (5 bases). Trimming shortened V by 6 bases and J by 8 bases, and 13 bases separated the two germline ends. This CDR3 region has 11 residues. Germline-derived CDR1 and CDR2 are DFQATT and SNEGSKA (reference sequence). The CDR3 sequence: CSAQLQGEAFF. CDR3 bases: TGCAGTGCCCAACTTCAGGGAGAAGCTTTCTTT.

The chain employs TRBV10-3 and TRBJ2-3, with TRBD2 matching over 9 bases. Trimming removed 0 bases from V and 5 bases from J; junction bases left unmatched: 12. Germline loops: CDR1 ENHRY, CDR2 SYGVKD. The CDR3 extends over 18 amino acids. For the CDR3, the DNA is TGTGCCATCAGTGAGTCCCCGCCTAGCGGGAAGAACGGAGATACGCAGTATTTT. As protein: CAISESPPSGKNGDTQYF.

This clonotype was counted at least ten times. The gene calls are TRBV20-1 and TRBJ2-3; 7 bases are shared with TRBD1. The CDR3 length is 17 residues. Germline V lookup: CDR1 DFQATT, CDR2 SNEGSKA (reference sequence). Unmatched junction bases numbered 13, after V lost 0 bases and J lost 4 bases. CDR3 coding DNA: TGCAGTGCTAGAGATTACGAGGAGACAGGGCCTCCAGATACGCAGTATTTT. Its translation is CSARDYEETGPPDTQYF.

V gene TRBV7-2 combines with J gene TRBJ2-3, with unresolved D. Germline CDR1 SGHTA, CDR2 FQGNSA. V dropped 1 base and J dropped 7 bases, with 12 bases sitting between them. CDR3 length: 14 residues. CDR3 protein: CASSLEAIRYTQYF. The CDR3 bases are TGTGCCAGCAGCTTAGAAGCTATACGGTATACGCAGTATTTT.

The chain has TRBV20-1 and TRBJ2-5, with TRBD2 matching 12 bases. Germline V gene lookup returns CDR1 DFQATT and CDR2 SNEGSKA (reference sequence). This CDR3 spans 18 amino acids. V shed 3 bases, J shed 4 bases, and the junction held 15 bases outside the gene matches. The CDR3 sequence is CSASDTTSGRQGGETQYF. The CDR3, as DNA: TGCAGTGCTAGTGATACGACTAGCGGGAGACAGGGTGGAGAGACCCAGTACTTC.